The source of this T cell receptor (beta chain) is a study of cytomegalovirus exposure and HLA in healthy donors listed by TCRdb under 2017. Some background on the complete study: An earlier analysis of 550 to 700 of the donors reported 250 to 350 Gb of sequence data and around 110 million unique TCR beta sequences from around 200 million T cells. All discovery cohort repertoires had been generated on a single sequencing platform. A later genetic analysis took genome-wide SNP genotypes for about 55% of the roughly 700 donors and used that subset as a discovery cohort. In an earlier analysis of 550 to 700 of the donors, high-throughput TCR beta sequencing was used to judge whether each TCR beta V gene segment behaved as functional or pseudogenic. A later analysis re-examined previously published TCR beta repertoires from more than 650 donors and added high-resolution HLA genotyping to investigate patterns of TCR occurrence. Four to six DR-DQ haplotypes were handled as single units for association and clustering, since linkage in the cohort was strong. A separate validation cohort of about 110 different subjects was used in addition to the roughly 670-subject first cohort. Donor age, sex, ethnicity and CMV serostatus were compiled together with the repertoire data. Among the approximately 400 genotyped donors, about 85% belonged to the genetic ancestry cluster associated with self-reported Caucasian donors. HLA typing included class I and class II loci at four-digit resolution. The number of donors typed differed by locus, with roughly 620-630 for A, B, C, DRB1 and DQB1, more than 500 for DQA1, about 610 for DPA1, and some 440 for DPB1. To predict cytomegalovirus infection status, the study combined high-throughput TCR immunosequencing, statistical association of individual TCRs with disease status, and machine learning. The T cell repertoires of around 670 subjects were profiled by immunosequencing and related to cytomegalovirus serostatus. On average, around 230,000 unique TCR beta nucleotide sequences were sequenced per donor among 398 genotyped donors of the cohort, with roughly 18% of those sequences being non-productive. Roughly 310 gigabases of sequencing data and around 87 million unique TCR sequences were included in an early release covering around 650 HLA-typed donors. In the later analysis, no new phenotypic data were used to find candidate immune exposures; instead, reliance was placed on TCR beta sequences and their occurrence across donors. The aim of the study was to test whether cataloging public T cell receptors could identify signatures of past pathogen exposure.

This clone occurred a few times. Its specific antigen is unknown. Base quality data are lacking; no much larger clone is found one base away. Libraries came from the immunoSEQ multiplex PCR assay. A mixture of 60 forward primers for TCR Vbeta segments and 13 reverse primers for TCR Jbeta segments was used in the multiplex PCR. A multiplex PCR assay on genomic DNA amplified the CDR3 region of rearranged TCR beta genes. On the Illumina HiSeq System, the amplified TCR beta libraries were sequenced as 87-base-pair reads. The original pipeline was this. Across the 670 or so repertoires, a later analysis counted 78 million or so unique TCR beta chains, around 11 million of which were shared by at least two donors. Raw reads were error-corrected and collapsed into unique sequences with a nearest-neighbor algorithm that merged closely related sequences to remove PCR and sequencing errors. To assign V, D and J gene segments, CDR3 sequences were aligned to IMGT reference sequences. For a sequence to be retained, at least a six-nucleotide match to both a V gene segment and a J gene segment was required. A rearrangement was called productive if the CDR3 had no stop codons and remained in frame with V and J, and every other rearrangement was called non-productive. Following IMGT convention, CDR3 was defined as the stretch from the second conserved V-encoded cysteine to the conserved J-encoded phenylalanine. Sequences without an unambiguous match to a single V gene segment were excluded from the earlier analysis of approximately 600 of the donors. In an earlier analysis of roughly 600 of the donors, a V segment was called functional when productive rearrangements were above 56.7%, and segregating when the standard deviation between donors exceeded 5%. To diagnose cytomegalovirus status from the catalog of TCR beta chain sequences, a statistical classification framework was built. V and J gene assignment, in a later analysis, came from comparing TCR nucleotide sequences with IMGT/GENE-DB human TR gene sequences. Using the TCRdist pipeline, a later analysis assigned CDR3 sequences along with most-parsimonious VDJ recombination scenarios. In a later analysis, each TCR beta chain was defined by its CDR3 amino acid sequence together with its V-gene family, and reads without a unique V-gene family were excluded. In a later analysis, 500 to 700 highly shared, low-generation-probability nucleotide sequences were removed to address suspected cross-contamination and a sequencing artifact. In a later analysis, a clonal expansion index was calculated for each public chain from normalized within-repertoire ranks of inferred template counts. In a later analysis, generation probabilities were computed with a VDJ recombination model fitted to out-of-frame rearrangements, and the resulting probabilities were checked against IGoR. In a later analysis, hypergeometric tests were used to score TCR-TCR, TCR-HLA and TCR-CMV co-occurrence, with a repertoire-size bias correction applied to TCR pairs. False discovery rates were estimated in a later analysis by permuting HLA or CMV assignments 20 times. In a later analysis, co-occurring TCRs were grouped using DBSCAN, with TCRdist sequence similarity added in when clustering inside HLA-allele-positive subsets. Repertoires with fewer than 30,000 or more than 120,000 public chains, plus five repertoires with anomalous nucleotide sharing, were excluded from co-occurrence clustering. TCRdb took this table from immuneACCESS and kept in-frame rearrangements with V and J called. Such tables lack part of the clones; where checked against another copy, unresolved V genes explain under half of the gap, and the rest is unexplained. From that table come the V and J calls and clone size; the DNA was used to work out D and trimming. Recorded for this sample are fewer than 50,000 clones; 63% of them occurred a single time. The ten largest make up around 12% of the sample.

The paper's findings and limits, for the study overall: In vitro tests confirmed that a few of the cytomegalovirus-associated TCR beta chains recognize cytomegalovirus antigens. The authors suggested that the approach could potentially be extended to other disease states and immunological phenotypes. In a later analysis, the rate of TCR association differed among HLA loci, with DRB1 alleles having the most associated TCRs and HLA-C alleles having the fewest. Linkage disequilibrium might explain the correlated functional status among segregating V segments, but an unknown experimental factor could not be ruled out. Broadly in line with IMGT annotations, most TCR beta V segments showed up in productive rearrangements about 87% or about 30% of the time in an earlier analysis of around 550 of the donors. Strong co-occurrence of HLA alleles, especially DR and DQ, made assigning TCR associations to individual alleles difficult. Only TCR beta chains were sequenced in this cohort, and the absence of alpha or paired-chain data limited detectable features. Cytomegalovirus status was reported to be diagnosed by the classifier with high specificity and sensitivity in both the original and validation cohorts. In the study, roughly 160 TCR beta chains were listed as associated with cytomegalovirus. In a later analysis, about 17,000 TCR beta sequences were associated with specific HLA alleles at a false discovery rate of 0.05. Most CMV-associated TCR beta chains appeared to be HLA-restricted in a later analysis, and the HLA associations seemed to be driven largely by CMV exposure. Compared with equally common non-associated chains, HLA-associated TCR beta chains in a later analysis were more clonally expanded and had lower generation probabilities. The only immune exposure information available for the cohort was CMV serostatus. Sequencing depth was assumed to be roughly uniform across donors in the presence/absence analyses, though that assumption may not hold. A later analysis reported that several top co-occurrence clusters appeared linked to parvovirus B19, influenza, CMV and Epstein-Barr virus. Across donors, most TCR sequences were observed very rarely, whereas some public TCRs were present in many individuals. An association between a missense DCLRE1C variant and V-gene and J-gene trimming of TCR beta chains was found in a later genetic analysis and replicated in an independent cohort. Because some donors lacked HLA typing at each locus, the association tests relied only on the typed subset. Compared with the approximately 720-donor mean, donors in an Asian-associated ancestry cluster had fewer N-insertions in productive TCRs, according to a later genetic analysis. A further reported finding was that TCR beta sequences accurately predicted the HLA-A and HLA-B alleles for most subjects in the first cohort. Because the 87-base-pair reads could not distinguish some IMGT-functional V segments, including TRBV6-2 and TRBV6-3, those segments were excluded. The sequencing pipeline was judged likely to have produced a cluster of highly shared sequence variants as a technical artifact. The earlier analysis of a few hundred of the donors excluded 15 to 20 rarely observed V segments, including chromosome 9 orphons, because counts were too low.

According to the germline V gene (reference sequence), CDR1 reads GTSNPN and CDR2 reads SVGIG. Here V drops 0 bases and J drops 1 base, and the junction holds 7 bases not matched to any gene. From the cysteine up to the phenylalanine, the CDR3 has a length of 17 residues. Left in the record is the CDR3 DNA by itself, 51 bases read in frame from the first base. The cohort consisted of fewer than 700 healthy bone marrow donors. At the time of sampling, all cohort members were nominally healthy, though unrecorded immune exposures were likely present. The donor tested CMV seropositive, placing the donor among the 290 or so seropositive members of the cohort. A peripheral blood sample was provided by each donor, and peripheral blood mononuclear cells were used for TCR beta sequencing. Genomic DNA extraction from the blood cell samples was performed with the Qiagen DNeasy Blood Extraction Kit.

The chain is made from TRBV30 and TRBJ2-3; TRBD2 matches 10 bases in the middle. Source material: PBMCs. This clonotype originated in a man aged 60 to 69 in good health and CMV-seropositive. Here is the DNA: TGTGCCTGGAGTGTACGTGCTAGCGGGGGACGCACAGATACGCAGTATTTT. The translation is CAWSVRASGGRTDTQYF.